The entry below gives a single T cell receptor beta chain sequence along with its context. Other DNA sequences in this sample translate to the same CDR3. Sequencing used cDNA as its template, made by extracting RNA and reverse transcribing it. The repertoire was sequenced with immunoSEQ multiplex PCR; TCRdb's copy has only in-frame clones and lacks some. The sample lists some 240,000 clones, under 75% occurring once. This record comes from a study of CD8+ T cells in alopecia areata. The overall study: Treated patients' severity was scored by percentage of affected scalp area.

Treatment reported: oral pan-JAK inhibitor, 5-10 mg twice daily. This CDR3 spans 14 amino acids. Trimming took 0 bases from V and 0 from J, leaving 7 bases between them. CDR1 and CDR2 from the germline V gene are SGHRS and YFSETQ. The rearrangement joins TRBV5-1 to TRBJ2-7; D tentatively reads TRBD1 or TRBD2 (5 bases each). Sequences were derived from CD4+ T cells sorted from blood, sampled at week 4, from a patient treated with tofacitinib. The sequence derives from a human donor with alopecia areata. In DNA, the CDR3 is TGCGCCAGCAGCTTGGGAGGGGACTCCTACGAGCAGTACTTC. This codes for CASSLGGDSYEQYF. Variable domain in full (rest from reference TRBV5-1 and TRBJ2-7): KAGVTQTPRYLIKTRGQQVTLSCSPISGHRSVSWYQQTPGQGLQFLFEYFSETQRNKGNFPGRFSGRQFSNSRSEMNVSTLELGDSALYLCASSLGGDSYEQYFGPGTRLTVT.